The present TCR beta chain was sequenced within a study of T cells after yellow fever vaccination (dated by TCRdb to the late 2010s). About the investigation overall: The SMART-Seq v4 Ultra Low Input RNA kit was used to prepare libraries from fractions with low cell numbers. Bulk TCR alpha and beta repertoires were sequenced longitudinally to track T-cell clones before and after primary and booster YFV17D yellow fever vaccination. The cohort comprised two healthy male donors, one aged 18 to 29 and one aged 30 to 39 years. Blood was collected at multiple timepoints before and after primary and secondary immunization, and bulk PBMC replicates and cell subsets were isolated. Study-wide conclusions, independent of this receptor: After the booster, most of the clones that had expanded following primary vaccination were detected again (96% of CD4 and around 90% of CD8), which suggests that memory was broadly maintained. Because the study included only a couple of donors, the extent to which the findings can be generalized is limited. Computational filtering was needed because FACS-sorted repertoires could contain abundant contaminating clonotypes from the bulk population. The secondary T-cell response was weaker than the primary response but faster, peaking on day 5 instead of day 15. A small share of clonotypes occurred in both CD4 and CD8 compartments, likely arising from convergent recombination.

From the germline V gene (reference sequence), CDR1 is MNHEY and CDR2 is SMNVEV. The CDR3 holds 14 amino acids from the cysteine to the phenylalanine. Left in the record is the CDR3 DNA by itself, 42 bases read in frame from the first base. Germline trimming: 4 bases from V, 4 bases from J; junction bases outside gene matches: 5. TCRdb shows the sequencer as Illumina NovaSeq 6000. TCR cDNA was synthesized by 5'RACE template switching, through which a universal primer site and unique molecular identifiers were introduced. Priming for cDNA synthesis came from both the TCR alpha and TCR beta constant segments. Two PCR steps were used to amplify libraries, with sample barcodes and sequencing adapters being added in the second step. Libraries were sequenced on Illumina HiSeq 2500 (2x100 bp) or NovaSeq (2x150 bp). Per the source publication's procedure: Demultiplexing of reads and collapsing into UMI consensus sequences were performed with MIGEC, and V(D)J alignment was carried out with MiXCR. Clonotypes responding to the vaccine were identified with edgeR on replicate PBMC samples, with the criteria of FDR below 0.01 and a log2 fold change above 5 up to day 15. CD4 or CD8 identity was assigned to each bulk clonotype according to whether the clonotype was present at higher abundance in the sequenced CD4 repertoire or the sequenced CD8 repertoire. In TCRdb, the public reads were trimmed at Q25 with fastp and aligned with MiXCR, with productive beta chains retained. Under each unique CDR3 protein, matching rows form one entry showing the most common genes and DNA. The V and J calls and clone size come from TCRdb's table, not from the authors' own analysis. In all, the sample holds roughly 400,000 distinct CDR3 sequences, and 18% of those were seen once. 15% to 20% of the sample comes from the top ten.

The treatment or condition label here, explained by the study, means: live attenuated yellow fever vaccine strain. Two biological replicates of bulk PBMCs were collected at each blood-draw timepoint. A standard Ficoll-Paque protocol was used to isolate PBMCs from peripheral blood. TriZol was used to extract RNA from bulk PBMCs, from CD4 and CD8 fractions, and from dextramer-positive and dextramer-negative fractions. Comments on this clonotype: There is no known antigen for this receptor. One base away there is no much larger clone; base qualities are not given.

The receptor was isolated from a man between 18 and 29 years old who received the YFV17D yellow fever vaccine. The material was PBMCs, obtained before the yellow fever booster vaccination. Recombination linked TRBV27 to TRBJ2-7; TRBD1 lines up with 9 middle nucleotides. The sequenced DNA is TGTGCCAGCAGTTATGGGACAGGGACGTACGAGCAGTACTTC. It codes for CASSYGTGTYEQYF.